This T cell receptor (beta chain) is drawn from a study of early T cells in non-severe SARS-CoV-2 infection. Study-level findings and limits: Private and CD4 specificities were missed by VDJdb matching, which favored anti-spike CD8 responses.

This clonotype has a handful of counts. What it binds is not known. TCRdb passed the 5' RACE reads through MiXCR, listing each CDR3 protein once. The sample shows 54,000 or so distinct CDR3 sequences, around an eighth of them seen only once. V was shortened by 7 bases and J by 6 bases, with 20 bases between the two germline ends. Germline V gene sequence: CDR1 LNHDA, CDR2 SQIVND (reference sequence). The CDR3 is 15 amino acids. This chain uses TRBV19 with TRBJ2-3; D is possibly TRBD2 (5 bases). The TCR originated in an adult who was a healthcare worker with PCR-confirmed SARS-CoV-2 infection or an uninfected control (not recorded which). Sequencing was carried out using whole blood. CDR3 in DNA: TGTGCCAGTACCCCTATCGGACTGCGCCTGGATACGCAGTATTTT. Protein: CASTPIGLRLDTQYF. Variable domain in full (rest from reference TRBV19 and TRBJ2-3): DGGITQSPKYLFRKEGQNVTLSCEQNLNHDAMYWYRQDPGQGLRLIYYSQIVNDFQKGDIAEGYSVSREKKESFPLTVTSAQKNPTAFYLCASTPIGLRLDTQYFGPGTRLTVL.